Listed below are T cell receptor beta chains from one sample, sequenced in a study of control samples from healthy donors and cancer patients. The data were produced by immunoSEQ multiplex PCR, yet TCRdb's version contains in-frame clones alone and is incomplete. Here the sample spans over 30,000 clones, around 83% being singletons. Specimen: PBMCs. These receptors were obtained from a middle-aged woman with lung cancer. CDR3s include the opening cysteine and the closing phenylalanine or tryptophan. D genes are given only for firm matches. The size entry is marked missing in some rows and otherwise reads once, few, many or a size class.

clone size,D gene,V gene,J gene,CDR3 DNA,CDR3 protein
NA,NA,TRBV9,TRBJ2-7,TGTGCCAGCAGCGTAGGTTCGTCAGGTACCTACGAGCAGTACTTC,CASSVGSSGTYEQYF
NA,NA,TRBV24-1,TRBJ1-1,TGTGCCACCAGTGGTGGGCTCGGTTTCACTGAAGCTTTCTTT,CATSGGLGFTEAFF
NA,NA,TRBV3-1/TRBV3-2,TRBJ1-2,TGTGCCAGCAGCCAAGTTCGTGGCGAGGGCTACACCTTC,CASSQVRGEGYTF
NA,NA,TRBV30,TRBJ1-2,TGTGCCTGGTTCCGGTCGGGAACTTATGGCTACACCTTC,CAWFRSGTYGYTF
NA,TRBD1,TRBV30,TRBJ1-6,TGTGCCTGCGACAGGGATGGTTCACCCCTCCACTTT,CACDRDGSPLHF
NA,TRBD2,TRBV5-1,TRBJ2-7,TGCGCCAGCATGCGGGGGGGCCAGGACGAGCAGTACTTC,CASMRGGQDEQYF
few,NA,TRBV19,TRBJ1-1,TGTGCCAGTAGTCCCCCTTTAGGGAGGAACACTGAAGCTTTCTTT,CASSPPLGRNTEAFF
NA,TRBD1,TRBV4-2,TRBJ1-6,TGTGCCAGCCGAGGATATATAACAGGGGACGGCTCACCCCTCCACTTT,CASRGYITGDGSPLHF
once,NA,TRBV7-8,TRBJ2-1,TGTGCCAGCAGCCCAAGCTCCTTTAGCGGACAATACAATGAGCAGTTCTTC,CASSPSSFSGQYNEQFF
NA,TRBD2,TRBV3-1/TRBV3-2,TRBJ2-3,TGTGCCAGCAGCCTCAAACTAGCGGGGACTTCGGATACGCAGTATTTT,CASSLKLAGTSDTQYF
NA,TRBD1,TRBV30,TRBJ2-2,TGTGCGGCGGGTTGGGACAGAGACAACACCGGGGAGCTGTTTTTT,CAAGWDRDNTGELFF
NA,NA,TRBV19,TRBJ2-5,TGTGCCAGTACCCAAACCTCCCCGGGCCCAAACCAAGAGACCCAGTACTTC,CASTQTSPGPNQETQYF
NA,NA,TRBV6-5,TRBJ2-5,TGTGCCAGCAGTCCCGGCGGTTCGGCCGAGACCCAGTACTTC,CASSPGGSAETQYF
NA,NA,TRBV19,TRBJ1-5,TGTGCCAGTAGTATAGGAATAGCGGGCCAGCCCCAGCATTTT,CASSIGIAGQPQHF
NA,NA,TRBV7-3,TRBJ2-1,TGTGCCAGCAGCTTAACGGTAGACAATGAGCAGTTCTTC,CASSLTVDNEQFF
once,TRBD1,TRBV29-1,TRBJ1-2,TGCAGCGTTGCCCCACAGGGGATCAGCGGCTACACCTTC,CSVAPQGISGYTF
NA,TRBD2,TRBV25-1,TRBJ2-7,TGTGCCAGCAGTGAACCCGGGGGGGGAAGCTCCTACGAGCAGTACTTC,CASSEPGGGSSYEQYF
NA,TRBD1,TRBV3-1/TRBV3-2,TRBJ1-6,TGTGCCAGCAGCCAAAGGGATACAGGGGCGGATTCACCCCTCCACTTT,CASSQRDTGADSPLHF
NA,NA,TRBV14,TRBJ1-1,TGTGCCAGCAGCCAAGACCCGAACACTGAAGCTTTCTTT,CASSQDPNTEAFF
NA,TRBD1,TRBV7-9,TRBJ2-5,TGTGCCAGCAGCTTAGCGACGTCCCAGGGGGTTGAGGAGACCCAGTACTTC,CASSLATSQGVEETQYF
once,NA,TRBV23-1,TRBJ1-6,TGCGCCAGCAGTCAATCCGTAGAGGGGGATTCACCCCTCCACTTT,CASSQSVEGDSPLHF
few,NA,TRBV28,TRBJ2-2,TGTGCCAGCAGTCCGACCGTGCCGAACACCGGGGAGCTGTTTTTT,CASSPTVPNTGELFF
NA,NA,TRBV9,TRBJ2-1,TGTGCCAGCAGCGTAGGGGCATGGGACGAGCAGTTCTTC,CASSVGAWDEQFF
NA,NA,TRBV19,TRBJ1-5,TGTGCCAGTAGTACGGGGGCCCTTAGCAATCAGCCCCAGCATTTT,CASSTGALSNQPQHF
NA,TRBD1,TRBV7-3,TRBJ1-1,TGTGCCAGCAGCTTAAACGCCGGGACAGGGGTCGCTGAAGCTTTCTTT,CASSLNAGTGVAEAFF
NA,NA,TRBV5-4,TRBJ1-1,TGTGCCAGCAGCTCCTCTCGGGCAGGACGCACTGAAGCTTTCTTT,CASSSSRAGRTEAFF
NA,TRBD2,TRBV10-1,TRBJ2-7,TGCGCCAGCAGTGCTCCGGGACTAGAGGAGCAGTACTTC,CASSAPGLEEQYF
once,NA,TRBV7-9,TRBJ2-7,TGTGCCAGCAGCTTAGCGATGATAGGAAAAGCCTACGAGCAGTACTTC,CASSLAMIGKAYEQYF
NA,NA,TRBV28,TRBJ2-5,TGTGCCAGCAGTTTTCCGGGAACCGGAGAGACCCAGTACTTC,CASSFPGTGETQYF
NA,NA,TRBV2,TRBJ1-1,TGTGCCAGCAGTGGGGACATGGCTGAAGCTTTCTTT,CASSGDMAEAFF
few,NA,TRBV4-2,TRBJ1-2,TGTGCCAGCAGCTCCGAGGGCGGCTACACCTTC,CASSSEGGYTF
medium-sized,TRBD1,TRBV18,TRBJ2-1,TGTGCCAGCTCACCTCAGACAGGGCCATACAATGAGCAGTTCTTC,CASSPQTGPYNEQFF
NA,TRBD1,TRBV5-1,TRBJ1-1,TGCGCCAGCAGCTTGGCGGGACAGGGGTTCAGCACTGAAGCTTTCTTT,CASSLAGQGFSTEAFF
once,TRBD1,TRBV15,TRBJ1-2,TGTGCCACCAGCAGGGACAGGGGGCTGTATGGCTACACCTTC,CATSRDRGLYGYTF
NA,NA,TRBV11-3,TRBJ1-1,TGTGCCAGCAGCTTAGACCTCATGAACACTGAAGCTTTCTTT,CASSLDLMNTEAFF
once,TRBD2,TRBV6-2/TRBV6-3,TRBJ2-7,TGTGCCAGCAGTTACTCTGGGACTACAGAGCAGTACTTC,CASSYSGTTEQYF
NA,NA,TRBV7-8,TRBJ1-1,TGTGCCAGCAGCAGTCGCCAGGGATCCACTGAAGCTTTCTTT,CASSSRQGSTEAFF
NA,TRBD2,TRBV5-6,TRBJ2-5,TGTGCCAGCAGCTCCCTAGCGGGGGGCCTTCTGTCAGAGACCCAGTACTTC,CASSSLAGGLLSETQYF
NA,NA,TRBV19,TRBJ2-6,TGTGCCAGTAGTATAGGGGTTACCTCTGGGGCCAACGTCCTGACTTTC,CASSIGVTSGANVLTF
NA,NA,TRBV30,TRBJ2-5,TGTGCCTGGAGTGTACAGCACGTGGAGACCCAGTACTTC,CAWSVQHVETQYF
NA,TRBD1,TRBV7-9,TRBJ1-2,TGTGCCAGCAGCTTTGAGGGGACAGTACCTGGCTACACCTTC,CASSFEGTVPGYTF
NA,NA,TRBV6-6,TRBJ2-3,TGTGCCAGCAGTCCAAGGGATCGCACAGATACGCAGTATTTT,CASSPRDRTDTQYF
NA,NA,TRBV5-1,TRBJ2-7,TGCGCCAGCAGCTCCCTCGGGGCAGGGGAAAGATTCTACGAGCAGTACTTC,CASSSLGAGERFYEQYF
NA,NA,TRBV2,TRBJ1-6,TGTGCCAGCAGTGGAGGAGGCAGGGGTAATTCACCCCTCCACTTT,CASSGGGRGNSPLHF
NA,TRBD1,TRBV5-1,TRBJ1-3,TGCGCCAGCAGCGATATACAGGGGATGCCTGGAAACACCATATATTTT,CASSDIQGMPGNTIYF
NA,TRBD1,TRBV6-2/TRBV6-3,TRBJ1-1,TGTGCCAGCAGTTACACAGGGGGTGAAACTGAAGCTTTCTTT,CASSYTGGETEAFF
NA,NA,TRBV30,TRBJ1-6,TGTGCCTGGACGGACAGATATAATTCACCCCTCCACTTT,CAWTDRYNSPLHF
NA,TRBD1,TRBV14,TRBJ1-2,TGTGCCAGCAGCCTGGGGACAGGGAGCGGCTACACCTTC,CASSLGTGSGYTF
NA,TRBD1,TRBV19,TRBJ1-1,TGTGCCAGTAGTCCCAGGGGGTTAAGTCCTATGAACACTGAAGCTTTCTTT,CASSPRGLSPMNTEAFF
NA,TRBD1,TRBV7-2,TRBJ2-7,TGTGCCAGCAGCGACCCGGGACAGGGGAGCTCCTACGAGCAGTACTTC,CASSDPGQGSSYEQYF
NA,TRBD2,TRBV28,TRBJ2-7,TGTGCCAGCAGTCCCTCCGGGCTAGCGGGGGGCCAGGGGAAGCAGTACTTC,CASSPSGLAGGQGKQYF
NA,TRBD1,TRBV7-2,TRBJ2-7,TGTGCCAGCAGCTTAAAGGGACAGGGATACGAGCAGTACTTC,CASSLKGQGYEQYF
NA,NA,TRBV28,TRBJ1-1,TGTGCCAGCATCTCCGCCTTGAGGACTGAAGCTTTCTTT,CASISALRTEAFF
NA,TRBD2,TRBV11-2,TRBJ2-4,TGTGCCAGCAGCTTAGATCGAACGGGGGGTTACAAAAACATTCAGTACTTC,CASSLDRTGGYKNIQYF